The rows below give T cell receptor beta chains drawn from one sample of a study of sequential checkpoint blockade in melanoma. Only in-frame clones appear in the TCRdb table, and some are missing; sequencing was by immunoSEQ multiplex PCR. The sample holds 18,000 or so clones; 69% are singletons and the top ten take approximately 20%. The source was CD8+ T cells sorted from blood (inferred from file names), collected from a patient given nivolumab and ipilimumab in sequence. Receptors originate from a human donor with melanoma. CDR3s include the opening cysteine and the closing phenylalanine or tryptophan. The D gene is left open where the match is weak. Clone size is given for some rows only: seen once, a few or many times, or a class if the clone is expanded.

abundance: few; v_gene: TRBV6-4; d_gene: TRBD1; j_gene: TRBJ1-2; CDR3nt: TGTGCCAGCAGTACCCGGACAGGGAAAGTTGGTGGCTACACCTTC; CDR3aa: CASSTRTGKVGGYTF
abundance: NA; v_gene: TRBV18; d_gene: NA; j_gene: TRBJ2-2; CDR3nt: TGTGCCAGCTCACCGCAGGGTGGAACCGGGGAGCTGTTTTTT; CDR3aa: CASSPQGGTGELFF
abundance: once; v_gene: TRBV28; d_gene: TRBD1; j_gene: TRBJ1-2; CDR3nt: TGTGCCAGCAGTTTCAGGACAGGGGTCTATGGCTACACCTTC; CDR3aa: CASSFRTGVYGYTF
abundance: NA; v_gene: TRBV19; d_gene: TRBD1; j_gene: TRBJ1-1; CDR3nt: TGTGCCAGTAGTATAGGACAGGGGGCGATGTGGGATGAAGCTTTCTTT; CDR3aa: CASSIGQGAMWDEAFF
abundance: NA; v_gene: TRBV28; d_gene: NA; j_gene: TRBJ1-1; CDR3nt: TGTGCCAGCAGTTTGACAGAGCGCACTGAAGCTTTCTTT; CDR3aa: CASSLTERTEAFF
abundance: NA; v_gene: TRBV27; d_gene: TRBD1; j_gene: TRBJ1-3; CDR3nt: TGTGCCAGCGCTGGGACAGCCGACTCTGGAAACACCATATATTTT; CDR3aa: CASAGTADSGNTIYF
abundance: once; v_gene: TRBV29-1; d_gene: NA; j_gene: TRBJ1-1; CDR3nt: TGCAGCGTTGTAGAGTTCCCAGCGGGGAACACTGAAGCTTTCTTT; CDR3aa: CSVVEFPAGNTEAFF
abundance: once; v_gene: TRBV6-6; d_gene: TRBD1; j_gene: TRBJ1-2; CDR3nt: TGTGCCACCCTGAGGGCACGCGGGACAGGAAAGTATGGCTACACCTTC; CDR3aa: CATLRARGTGKYGYTF
abundance: NA; v_gene: TRBV6-4; d_gene: NA; j_gene: TRBJ2-3; CDR3nt: TGTGCCAGCAGTGGGGCGGGTAGCACAGATACGCAGTATTTT; CDR3aa: CASSGAGSTDTQYF
abundance: NA; v_gene: TRBV27; d_gene: NA; j_gene: TRBJ2-7; CDR3nt: TGTGCCAGCAGTACCTCTCGGGACACCTACGAGCAGTACTTC; CDR3aa: CASSTSRDTYEQYF
abundance: NA; v_gene: TRBV7-3; d_gene: NA; j_gene: TRBJ1-1; CDR3nt: TGTGCCAGCAGCTTACATCAGGGTAGTACTGAAGCTTTCTTT; CDR3aa: CASSLHQGSTEAFF
abundance: NA; v_gene: TRBV19; d_gene: NA; j_gene: TRBJ1-1; CDR3nt: TGTGCCAGTAGTGTACAGGGATTCACTGAAGCTTTCTTT; CDR3aa: CASSVQGFTEAFF
abundance: NA; v_gene: TRBV7-6; d_gene: NA; j_gene: TRBJ2-7; CDR3nt: TGTGCCAGCAGCTCTCAGGGGGGCGAGCAGTACTTC; CDR3aa: CASSSQGGEQYF
abundance: once; v_gene: TRBV9; d_gene: TRBD1; j_gene: TRBJ2-7; CDR3nt: TGTGCCAGCAGCGAAACCGGGACAGGCGAGCAGTACTTC; CDR3aa: CASSETGTGEQYF
abundance: NA; v_gene: TRBV27; d_gene: NA; j_gene: TRBJ2-3; CDR3nt: TGTGCCAGCAGTTTATATGCGGGCCACACAGATACGCAGTATTTT; CDR3aa: CASSLYAGHTDTQYF
abundance: few; v_gene: TRBV4-3; d_gene: TRBD1; j_gene: TRBJ1-2; CDR3nt: TGCGCCAGCAGCCAAGATTTTCGGGGACAGGGGCCCGGCTACACCTTC; CDR3aa: CASSQDFRGQGPGYTF